Here is one T cell receptor beta chain with its context. Its target is unknown. The sample originates from a study of post-analysis software for immune sequencing data. For the study at large: Patients with relapsing-remitting, secondary progressive and progressive-relapsing multiple sclerosis courses were all represented. Study-level points and caveats: For normalized Chao1 diversity, multiple sclerosis patients scored significantly lower than controls did. Strong co-clustering by F measure was evident for samples that had been prepared in the same batch. Four or five TRBV segments, TRBV5-6, TRBV5-1 and TRBV20-1 among them, were found more frequent in patients than controls.

Libraries were made from TCR beta cDNA, and they carried unique molecular identifiers. Input amounts of 1 to 10 million T cells were used. These gave about 500,000 cDNA molecules, so each molecule approximated one T cell. Via MiXCR, TCRdb re-called the PCR reads, giving one row per CDR3 protein. The repertoire includes more than 450,000 distinct CDR3 sequences, roughly 34% of them detected once, and 4.5% to 7.5% sits in the top ten. This CDR3 spans 16 amino acids. Between the trimmed V and J ends, which lost 4 bases and 2 bases, there was a span of 18 bases. Sequenced sample: blood. This rearrangement joins TRBV12-3 or TRBV12-4 to TRBJ2-7; D is ambiguous. This clonotype was obtained from a girl between 2 and 17 years old with multiple sclerosis. The CDR3 spells CASSSQPGPGAYEQYF. CDR3 in DNA: TGTGCCAGCAGTTCGCAGCCGGGTCCCGGAGCCTACGAGCAGTACTTC.